This TCR beta chain was obtained from a study of cytomegalovirus exposure and HLA in healthy donors. Study observations and caveats: Follow-up analysis later connected one missense variant in DCLRE1C with trimming of TCR beta V- and J-genes. Among TCR sequences, most were rare, though some public TCRs appeared in many donors. The authors reported that TCR beta sequences could predict HLA-A and HLA-B alleles. These predictions were accurate for most subjects in the first cohort.

The PCR employed 60 Vbeta primers together with 13 Jbeta primers. Sequencing was performed with immunoSEQ multiplex PCR; in TCRdb, only in-frame clones are kept and a portion is missing. This sample has under 200,000 clones, with about 80% found just once. In this sample, this clone turned up a few times. Antigen: not known. The V end lost 2 bases, the J end lost 3 bases, and 11 bases lay between the germline ends. CDR3 size: 14 residues. Per the germline V gene, CDR1 is SGHRS and CDR2 is YFSETQ. The sequence came from a woman between 50 and 59 years old in good health and CMV-seronegative. The V call is TRBV5-1, the J call TRBJ1-1; D might be TRBD1 (5 bases). Material for sequencing was PBMCs. CDR3 bases: TGCGCCAGCAGCTTTAGCCCCAGGGACACTGAAGCTTTCTTT. Residues: CASSFSPRDTEAFF.